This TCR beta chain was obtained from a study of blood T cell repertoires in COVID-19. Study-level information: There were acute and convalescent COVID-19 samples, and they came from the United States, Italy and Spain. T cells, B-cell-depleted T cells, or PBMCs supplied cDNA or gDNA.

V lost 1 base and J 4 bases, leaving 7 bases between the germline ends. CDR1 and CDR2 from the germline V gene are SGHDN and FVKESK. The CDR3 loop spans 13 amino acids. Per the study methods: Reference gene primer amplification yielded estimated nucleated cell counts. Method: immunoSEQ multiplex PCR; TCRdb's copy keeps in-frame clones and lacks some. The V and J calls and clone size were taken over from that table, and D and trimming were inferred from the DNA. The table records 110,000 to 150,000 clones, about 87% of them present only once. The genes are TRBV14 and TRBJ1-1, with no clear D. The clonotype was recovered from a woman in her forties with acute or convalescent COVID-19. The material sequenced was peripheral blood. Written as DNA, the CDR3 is TGTGCCAGCAGCCAAGCCAGTTTCACTGAAGCTTTCTTT. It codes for CASSQASFTEAFF.